This TCR beta chain derives from a study of a mutant IDH1 vaccine in newly diagnosed glioma. Study at large: There were eight vaccinations for patients, given in weeks 1, 3, 5, 7, 11, 15, 19 and 23. The therapy given earlier, which was standard therapy, consisted of radiotherapy, temozolomide, or both, and most of the patients received both.

Stated time point: week 23, last vaccination. The content of each vaccine dose was 300 ug of mutant IDH1 20-mer peptide, and topical imiquimod accompanied it. Generated by immunoSEQ multiplex PCR, the TCRdb table keeps only in-frame clones and is missing some. This sample yields under 45,000 clones, of which about 80% are seen a single time; around 5.3% belongs to the top ten. The CDR3 has 18 amino acids. CDR1 is SEHNR, CDR2 FQNEAQ, per germline (reference sequence). V lost 5 bases and J lost 8, with 30 bases in between. Note on this clone: Its antigen is still unknown.

The V call is TRBV7-9, the J call TRBJ1-2, with D perhaps TRBD1 (6 bases). The TCR comes from a middle-aged man with glioma. The material sequenced was PBMCs, taken from a glioma patient whose treatment included an IDH1 peptide vaccine. The CDR3 here is CASSPQVFTSPPGEGYTF. Here the CDR3 DNA reads TGTGCCAGCAGCCCCCAGGTTTTTACAAGCCCCCCAGGGGAGGGCTACACCTTC. The full variable domain, in which reference TRBV7-9 and TRBJ1-2 provide the parts outside the CDR3, is DTGVSQNPRHKITKRGQNVTFRCDPISEHNRLYWYRQTLGQGPEFLTYFQNEAQLEKSRLLSDRFSAERPKGSFSTLEIQRTEQGDSAMYLCASSPQVFTSPPGEGYTFGSGTRLTVV.